This T cell receptor beta chain was retrieved from a study of CD8+ T cells in alopecia areata. Study-level findings and limits: TCRs were shared less clearly across patients than in mice, possibly for HLA-related reasons.

The treatment was: oral pan-JAK inhibitor, 5-10 mg twice daily. Following extraction, RNA underwent reverse transcription to cDNA, which served as the sequencing template. Profiled with immunoSEQ multiplex PCR; TCRdb holds only in-frame clones, not every one. Of 190,000 or so clones listed, around 60% are singletons. In regard to this clone: Its specificity is not known. With only one base between it and a far larger clone, this is likely a read error. Other DNA sequences within the sample encode an identical CDR3.

The sequence was obtained from a human donor with alopecia areata. The sequencing used CD8+ T cells sorted from blood, collected at week 24, from a patient treated with tofacitinib.

DNA of the CDR3: TGCGCCAGCAGCCCGGGGGGGCCTGCAGATACGCAGTATTTT. Its translation: CASSPGGPADTQYF. The rearrangement joins TRBV4-1 to TRBJ2-3; 8 nucleotides align to TRBD2. CDR1 is MGHRA and CDR2 is YSYEKL in the germline V gene. CDR3 length: 14 residues. The V segment lost 4 bases and the J segment 4 bases; nucleotides outside the gene matches: 4.